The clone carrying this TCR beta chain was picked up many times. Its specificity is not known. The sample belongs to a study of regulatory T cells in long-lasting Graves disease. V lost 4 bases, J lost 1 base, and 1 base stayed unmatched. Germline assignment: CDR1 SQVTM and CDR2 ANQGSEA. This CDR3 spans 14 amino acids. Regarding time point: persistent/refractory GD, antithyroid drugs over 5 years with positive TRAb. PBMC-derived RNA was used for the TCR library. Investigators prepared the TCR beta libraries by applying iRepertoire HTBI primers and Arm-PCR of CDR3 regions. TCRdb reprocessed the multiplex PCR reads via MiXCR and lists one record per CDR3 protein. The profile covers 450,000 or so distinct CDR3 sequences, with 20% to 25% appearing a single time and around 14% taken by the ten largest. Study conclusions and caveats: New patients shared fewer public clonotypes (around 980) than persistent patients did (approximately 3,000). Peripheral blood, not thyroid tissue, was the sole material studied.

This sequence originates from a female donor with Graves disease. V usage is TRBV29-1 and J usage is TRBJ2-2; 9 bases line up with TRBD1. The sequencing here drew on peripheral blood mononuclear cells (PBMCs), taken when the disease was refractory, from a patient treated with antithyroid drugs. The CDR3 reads CSVAGQGNTGELFF. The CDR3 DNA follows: TGCAGCGTTGCGGGACAGGGGAACACCGGGGAGCTGTTTTTT.